The entry that follows covers one T cell receptor (beta chain) sequence. The junction does not match germline at one end; this may be a read error. The entry originates in a study of shared clonotypes between healthy human individuals. The method was immunoSEQ multiplex PCR; TCRdb's version includes in-frame clones alone and lacks a portion of them. The data show some 1,900,000 clones, with approximately 94% seen just once and 1.2% held by the top ten. CDR1 is SSHAT, CDR2 FNYEAQ, per germline (reference sequence). This CDR3 comprises 15 residues. Naive CD8 cells lacked CD45RO and underwent positive selection for CCR7, leaving out terminally differentiated effector memory CD45RA+ cells.

The rearrangement links TRBV7-7 to TRBJ2-7; tentative D call: TRBD2 (6 bases). The sequence was obtained from a man aged 18 to 29 in good health. The sample taken for sequencing was naive CD8+ T cells sorted from blood. The CDR3 DNA follows: TGTGCTAGCAGCTTAGAGCAGGGAGGAGCCTACGAGCAGTACTTC. This gives the protein CASSLEQGGAYEQYF. The full variable domain, in which reference TRBV7-7 and TRBJ2-7 provide the parts outside the CDR3, is GAGVSQSPRYKVTKRGQDVTLRCDPISSHATLYWYQQALGQGPEFLTYFNYEAQPDKSGLPSDRFSAERPEGSISTLTIQRTEQRDSAMYRCASSLEQGGAYEQYFGPGTRLTVT.